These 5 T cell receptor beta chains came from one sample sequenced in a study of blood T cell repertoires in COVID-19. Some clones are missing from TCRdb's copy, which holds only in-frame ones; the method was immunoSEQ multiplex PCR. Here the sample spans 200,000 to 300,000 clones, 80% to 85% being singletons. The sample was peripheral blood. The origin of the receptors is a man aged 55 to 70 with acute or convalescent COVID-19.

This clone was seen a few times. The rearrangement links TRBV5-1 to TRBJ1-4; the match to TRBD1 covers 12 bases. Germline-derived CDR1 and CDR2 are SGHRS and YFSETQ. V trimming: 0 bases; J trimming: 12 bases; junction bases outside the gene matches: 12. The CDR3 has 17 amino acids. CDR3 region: CASSLEPVGQGAVELFF. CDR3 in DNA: TGCGCCAGCAGCTTGGAACCGGTGGGACAGGGGGCGGTGGAACTGTTTTTT.

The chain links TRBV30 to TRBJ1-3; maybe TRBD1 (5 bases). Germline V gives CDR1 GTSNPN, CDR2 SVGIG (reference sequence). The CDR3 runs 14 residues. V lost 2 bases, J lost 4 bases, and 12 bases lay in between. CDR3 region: CAWSNGGWGNTIYF. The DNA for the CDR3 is TGTGCCTGGAGTAACGGGGGATGGGGAAACACCATATATTTT.

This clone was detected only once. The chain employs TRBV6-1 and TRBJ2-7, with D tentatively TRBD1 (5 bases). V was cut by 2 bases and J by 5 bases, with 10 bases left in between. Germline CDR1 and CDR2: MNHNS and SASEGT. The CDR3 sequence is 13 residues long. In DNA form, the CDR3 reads TGTGCCAGCAGTGAAATCAGGGTCGACGAGCAGTACTTC. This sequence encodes CASSEIRVDEQYF.

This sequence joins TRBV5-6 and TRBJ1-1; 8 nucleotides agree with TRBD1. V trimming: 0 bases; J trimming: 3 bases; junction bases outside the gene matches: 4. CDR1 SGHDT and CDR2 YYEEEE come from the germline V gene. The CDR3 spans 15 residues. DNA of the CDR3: TGTGCCAGCAGCTTGGAGACAGGGGAAGACACTGAAGCTTTCTTT. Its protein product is CASSLETGEDTEAFF.

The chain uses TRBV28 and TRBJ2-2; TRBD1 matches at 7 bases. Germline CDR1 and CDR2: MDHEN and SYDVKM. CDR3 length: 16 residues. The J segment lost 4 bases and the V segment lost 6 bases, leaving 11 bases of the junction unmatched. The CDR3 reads CASSRARGSSTGELFF. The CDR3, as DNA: TGTGCCAGCAGCCGCGCCAGGGGGTCTTCCACCGGGGAGCTGTTTTTT.